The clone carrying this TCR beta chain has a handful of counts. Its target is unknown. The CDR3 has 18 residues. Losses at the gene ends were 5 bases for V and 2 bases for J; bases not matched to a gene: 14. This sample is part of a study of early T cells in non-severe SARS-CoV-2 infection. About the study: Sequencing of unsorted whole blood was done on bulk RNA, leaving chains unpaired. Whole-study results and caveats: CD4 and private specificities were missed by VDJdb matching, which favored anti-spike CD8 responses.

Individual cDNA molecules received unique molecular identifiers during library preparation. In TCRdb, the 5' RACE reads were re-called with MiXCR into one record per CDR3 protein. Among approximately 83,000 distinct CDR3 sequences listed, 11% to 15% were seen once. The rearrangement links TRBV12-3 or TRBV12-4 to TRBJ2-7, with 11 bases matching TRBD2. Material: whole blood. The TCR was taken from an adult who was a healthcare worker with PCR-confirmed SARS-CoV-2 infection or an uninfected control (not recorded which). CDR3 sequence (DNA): TGTGCCAGCAGTCCACGGACAACTAGCGGGGGAAAGGCCTACGAGCAGTACTTC. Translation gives CASSPRTTSGGKAYEQYF.